A selection of T cell receptor beta chains follows, all from one sample in a study of technical replicates of blood from several donors. TCRdb keeps only in-frame clones here, not all; method: immunoSEQ multiplex PCR. This sample yields under 75,000 clones, of which around 96% are seen a single time; about 0.4% belongs to the top ten. Specimen: T cells isolated from PBMCs. The receptors were sampled from a human donor in good health. The CDR3 runs from the conserved cysteine through the conserved F or W. D genes are given only for firm matches. Size values are once, few and many counts, or a class for expanded clones, and some rows have none.

>-|TRBD1|TRBJ1-1|TRBV7-9
CASSRPQGENTEAFF
TGTGCCAGCAGCAGGCCCCAGGGGGAGAACACTGAAGCTTTCTTT
>once|-|TRBJ1-1|TRBV5-4
CASSLRGKDTEAFF
TGTGCCAGCAGCTTAAGGGGAAAGGACACTGAAGCTTTCTTT
>-|-|TRBJ1-3|TRBV25-1
CASSEQTAHSFSTIYF
TGTGCCAGCAGTGAACAAACAGCTCACTCCTTTAGCACCATATATTTT
>-|-|TRBJ2-1|TRBV6-1
CASSPYYNEQFF
TGTGCCAGCAGCCCCTACTACAATGAGCAGTTCTTC
>-|TRBD1|TRBJ2-1|TRBV5-1
CASSLTRQGARDEQFF
TGCGCCAGCAGCTTGACCCGACAGGGGGCTCGGGATGAGCAGTTCTTC
>once|-|TRBJ2-7|TRBV5-1
CASSLAVSGAYEQYF
TGCGCCAGCAGCTTGGCTGTCTCAGGGGCCTACGAGCAGTACTTC
>-|TRBD1|TRBJ2-5|TRBV29-1
CSVVQGAQETQYF
TGCAGCGTTGTTCAGGGGGCCCAAGAGACCCAGTACTTC
>-|-|TRBJ2-1|TRBV4-3
CASSQEFDGNEQFF
TGCGCCAGCAGCCAAGAATTTGACGGGAATGAGCAGTTCTTC
>-|TRBD1|TRBJ2-7|TRBV7-3
CASSLKGAYEQYF
TGTGCCAGCAGCTTAAAGGGGGCGTACGAGCAGTACTTC
>once|TRBD1|TRBJ1-1|TRBV4-3
CASSQGWGPGQGSEAFF
TGCGCCAGCAGCCAAGGATGGGGGCCGGGACAGGGGTCTGAAGCTTTCTTT
>-|-|TRBJ1-2|TRBV4-3
CASSQGGGLQGSYGYTF
TGCGCCAGCAGCCAAGGGGGTGGGTTACAGGGCAGCTATGGCTACACCTTC
>-|TRBD1|TRBJ1-5|TRBV19
CASSGGGRGLHQPQHF
TGTGCCAGTAGTGGAGGGGGCCGGGGGCTCCATCAGCCCCAGCATTTT
>-|-|TRBJ1-5|TRBV10-3
CAIKPYQPQHF
TGTGCCATCAAGCCCTATCAGCCCCAGCATTTT
>-|TRBD1|TRBJ2-7|TRBV28
CASSLGQGYEQYF
TGTGCCAGCAGTTTGGGACAGGGATACGAGCAGTACTTC
>-|-|TRBJ2-5|TRBV11-3
CASSSPVLGWETQYF
TGTGCCAGCAGCTCCCCCGTATTGGGCTGGGAGACCCAGTACTTC
>-|TRBD1|TRBJ1-4|TRBV28
CASSRPDRATNEKLFF
TGTGCCAGCAGTCGCCCAGACAGGGCGACTAATGAAAAACTGTTTTTT
>-|-|TRBJ1-1|TRBV10-2
CASRQGLTEAFF
TGCGCCAGCAGACAGGGCTTGACTGAAGCTTTCTTT
>once|TRBD1|TRBJ2-7|TRBV13
CASGQAYEQYF
TGTGCCTCGGGACAGGCCTACGAGCAGTACTTC
>-|TRBD1|TRBJ1-2|TRBV11-1
CASSLIGQGGGYTF
TGTGCCAGCAGCTTAATCGGACAGGGTGGAGGCTACACCTTC
>-|-|TRBJ2-1|TRBV30
CAWSVYTPYNEQFF
TGTGCCTGGAGTGTATACACACCTTACAATGAGCAGTTCTTC
>-|-|TRBJ2-1|TRBV7-9
CASSLPLSESSYNEQFF
TGTGCCAGCAGCCTCCCCCTCAGCGAGAGCTCCTACAATGAGCAGTTCTTC
>-|-|TRBJ2-1|TRBV9
CASSVAGTEYNEQFF
TGTGCCAGCAGCGTAGCAGGGACTGAGTACAATGAGCAGTTCTTC
>-|TRBD1|TRBJ2-7|TRBV28
CASGLKQGPNEQYF
TGTGCCAGCGGTCTAAAACAGGGGCCGAACGAGCAGTACTTC
>-|TRBD2|TRBJ2-2|TRBV28
CASSLPKNGLAGGRDTGELFF
TGTGCCAGCAGTCTCCCTAAAAACGGACTAGCGGGAGGGCGGGACACCGGGGAGCTGTTTTTT
>few|-|TRBJ1-4|TRBV5-5
CASSTPAGSGEKLFF
TGTGCCAGCAGCACCCCTGCAGGGTCGGGTGAAAAACTGTTTTTT
>-|-|TRBJ2-7|TRBV4-3
CASSQTQDGTYEQYF
TGCGCCAGCAGCCAAACCCAAGACGGGACCTACGAGCAGTACTTC
>-|TRBD2|TRBJ2-1|TRBV9
CASSAGLAVAYNEQFF
TGTGCCAGCAGCGCGGGACTAGCGGTAGCCTACAATGAGCAGTTCTTC
>-|TRBD2|TRBJ2-7|TRBV5-5
CASSLEGTSGSYEQYF
TGTGCCAGCAGCTTGGAAGGGACTAGCGGGAGCTACGAGCAGTACTTC
>-|-|TRBJ2-7|TRBV2
CATKGPGEGYEQYF
TGTGCCACCAAAGGGCCAGGGGAGGGCTACGAGCAGTACTTC
>once|TRBD2|TRBJ2-7|TRBV5-6
CASSGLGIYEQYF
TGTGCCAGCAGCGGACTAGGGATCTACGAGCAGTACTTC
>-|TRBD2|TRBJ2-1|TRBV19
CASSITSGYEQFF
TGTGCCAGTAGTATAACTAGCGGCTACGAGCAGTTCTTC
>-|TRBD1|TRBJ1-1|TRBV7-2
CASSLRVTGTGFYTEAFF
TGTGCCAGCAGCTTACGCGTAACCGGGACAGGGTTCTACACTGAAGCTTTCTTT
>-|-|TRBJ2-4|TRBV13
CASSLQLLAKNIQYF
TGTGCCAGCAGCCTTCAATTACTAGCCAAAAACATTCAGTACTTC
>once|-|TRBJ2-3|TRBV7-9
CASSFTSADKEDTQYF
TGTGCCAGCAGCTTTACTTCGGCAGACAAAGAAGATACGCAGTATTTT
>-|TRBD1|TRBJ2-5|TRBV7-9
CAGEQGSETQYF
TGTGCCGGAGAACAGGGGTCGGAGACCCAGTACTTC
>-|-|TRBJ2-1|TRBV11-2
CASSLARPGEQFF
TGTGCCAGCAGCTTAGCCCGGCCGGGTGAGCAGTTCTTC
>-|-|TRBJ1-1|TRBV6-5
CASGTGLVNTEAFF
TGTGCCAGCGGCACAGGGTTAGTGAACACTGAAGCTTTCTTT
>-|TRBD2|TRBJ2-2|TRBV10-3
CAITNELAGGPIGELFF
TGTGCCATTACAAATGAACTAGCGGGAGGGCCGATCGGGGAGCTGTTTTTT
>-|-|TRBJ2-7|TRBV2
CASKLRISSYEQYF
TGTGCCAGCAAGTTGCGGATTAGCTCCTACGAGCAGTACTTC
>-|-|TRBJ1-3|TRBV2
CASSEGTASGNTIYF
TGTGCCAGCAGTGAGGGCACTGCCTCTGGAAACACCATATATTTT
>-|-|TRBJ1-2|TRBV5-4
CASSFLEAENYGYTF
TGTGCCAGCAGCTTTCTTGAGGCGGAAAACTATGGCTACACCTTC
>-|-|TRBJ1-1|TRBV27
CASSLSRGNTEAFF
TGTGCCAGCAGTTTATCAAGGGGAAACACTGAAGCTTTCTTT
>-|TRBD2|TRBJ2-7|TRBV2
CASSVPSSGSLEQYF
TGTGCCAGCAGTGTCCCCTCTAGCGGGAGTCTCGAGCAGTACTTC
>-|TRBD2|TRBJ2-7|TRBV5-6
CASSGSGYSYEQYF
TGTGCCAGCAGCGGTAGCGGGTACTCCTACGAGCAGTACTTC
>few|-|TRBJ1-2|TRBV11-2
CASSPAGLGYTF
TGTGCCAGCAGCCCGGCAGGGCTTGGCTACACCTTC
>-|-|TRBJ2-7|TRBV2
CASSEAPGSSYEQYF
TGTGCCAGCAGTGAAGCGCCCGGGAGTAGCTACGAGCAGTACTTC
>-|TRBD1|TRBJ1-2|TRBV14
CASSQENRGSGYTF
TGTGCCAGCAGCCAAGAAAACAGGGGGAGCGGCTACACCTTC
>-|-|TRBJ2-7|TRBV27
CASSWTFDTSYEQYF
TGTGCCAGCAGTTGGACATTTGATACGAGTTACGAGCAGTACTTC
>-|TRBD2|TRBJ2-1|TRBV30
CAWNPSGANEQFF
TGTGCCTGGAACCCAAGCGGGGCCAATGAGCAGTTCTTC
>-|TRBD1|TRBJ2-3|TRBV11-3
CASSLGPGTGEDTQYF
TGTGCCAGCAGCTTAGGTCCTGGGACAGGGGAAGATACGCAGTATTTT
>once|-|TRBJ2-2|TRBV25-1
CASSEEVEELFF
TGTGCCAGCAGTGAAGAGGTGGAGGAGCTGTTTTTT
>-|-|TRBJ2-7|TRBV27
CASSRSSGSYEQYF
TGTGCCAGCAGTCGGTCGAGCGGCTCCTACGAGCAGTACTTC
>-|-|TRBJ2-7|TRBV5-4
CASSSDIYEQYF
TGTGCCAGCAGCTCGGACATCTACGAGCAGTACTTC